Below are 19 T cell receptor beta chains sequenced from a single sample in a study of post-analysis software for immune sequencing data. Tagging with unique molecular identifiers was a feature of the TCR beta cDNA libraries. MiXCR, applied by TCRdb to the PCR reads, yields one record per CDR3 protein. The data show 160,000 or so distinct CDR3 sequences, approximately 35% seen once. The sample consisted of blood, taken after autologous hematopoietic stem cell transplantation. Receptors originate from a girl aged 10 to 17 with multiple sclerosis.

V is TRBV5-5 and J is TRBJ2-6, with TRBD1 as a possible D gene (5 bases). The germline gives CDR1 SGHKS, CDR2 YYEKEE (reference sequence). Trimming took off 4 bases at V and 0 bases at J, with 8 bases between the two ends. The CDR3 spans 15 residues. Here the CDR3 DNA reads TGTGCCAGCAGCCAAGACAGCTCTGGGGCCAACGTCCTGACTTTC. Amino acids: CASSQDSSGANVLTF. The full variable domain, with the rest looked up from reference TRBV5-5 and TRBJ2-6, is DAGVTQSPTHLIKTRGQQVTLRCSPISGHKSVSWYQQVLGQGPQFIFQYYEKEERGRGNFPDRFSARQFPNYSSELNVNALLLGDSALYLCASSQDSSGANVLTFGAGSRLTVL.

The V gene is TRBV24-1, the J gene TRBJ2-4; D not resolved. The J call is uncertain, as TRBJ2-7 better fits the DNA end. This CDR3 has 12 amino acids. CDR1 is KGHDR and CDR2 is SFDVKD in the germline V gene. The CDR3 loop reads CATSDCSSEQYF. DNA for the CDR3: TGTGCCACCAGTGACTGCAGTAGCGAGCAGTACTTC.

In this sample, this clonotype turned up once. The chain links TRBV6-2 or TRBV6-3 to TRBJ2-7; no firm D call. The CDR3 is 12 residues long. The germline V gene has CDR1 MNHEY and CDR2 SVGEGT. V lost 0 bases to trimming and J lost 8 bases, with 8 bases between them. CDR3 sequence: CASSYSTNKQYF. The CDR3 DNA follows: TGTGCCAGCAGTTACTCTACCAATAAGCAGTACTTC.

V usage is TRBV6-1 and J usage is TRBJ2-5; 10 nucleotides agree with TRBD2. From germline, CDR1 is MNHNS and CDR2 SASEGT. V was clipped by 6 bases and J by 5 bases; unmatched bases: 15. This CDR3 comprises 17 residues. DNA of the CDR3: TGTGCCAGCAGACGTTCTAGCGGGAGTTTGAATTGGGAGACCCAGTACTTC. Its protein product is CASRRSSGSLNWETQYF.

This rearrangement joins TRBV27 to TRBJ2-5; D not resolved. V was trimmed by 0 bases and J by 2 bases, leaving 13 bases between them. Per germline, CDR1 MNHEY and CDR2 SMNVEV (reference sequence). This CDR3 comprises 16 residues. The CDR3 is CASSLSLFGRQETQYF. The CDR3 DNA reads TGTGCCAGCAGTTTATCTCTTTTCGGCAGGCAAGAGACCCAGTACTTC.

The CDR3 sequence: CASSYSRSTSGRDEQFF. The CDR3 region has the DNA TGTGCCAGCAGTTACTCGAGGTCCACTAGCGGGAGGGATGAGCAGTTCTTC. J is TRBJ2-1 and V is TRBV6-2 or TRBV6-3; 13 nucleotides align to TRBD2. The ends lost 0 bases at V and 8 bases at J; junction bases unmatched: 7. The CDR3 length is 17 residues. The germline CDR1 and CDR2 sequences are MNHEY and SVGEGT.

This chain uses TRBV6-1 with TRBJ2-4, with D possibly being TRBD1 or TRBD2 (6 bases each). The last part of the DNA fits TRBJ2-7 better; the J call may be wrong. The CDR3 is 16 residues long. Germline-derived CDR1 and CDR2 are MNHNS and SASEGT. The DNA for the CDR3 is TGTGCCACACCGATACCGGGGGCCCATCGTACGTACGAGCAGTACTTC. Amino acid sequence: CATPIPGAHRTYEQYF.

The chain joins TRBV7-3 to TRBJ1-5; D uncertain. The V end lost 3 bases, the J end lost 6 bases, and 12 bases lay between the germline ends. Germline V gene lookup returns CDR1 SGHTA and CDR2 FQGTGA. The CDR3 runs to 14 residues. DNA of the CDR3: TGTGCCAGCAGCTTCGAGGCGGGTGGTCAGCCCCAGCATTTT. It is translated as CASSFEAGGQPQHF. The whole variable domain, remainder taken from reference TRBV7-3 and TRBJ1-5, is GAGVSQTPSNKVTEKGKYVELRCDPISGHTALYWYRQSLGQGPEFLIYFQGTGAADDSGLPNDRFFAVRPEGSVSTLKIQRTERGDSAVYLCASSFEAGGQPQHFGDGTRLSIL.

CDR3 loop: CASSPAGRGASYEQYF. The CDR3 DNA reads as TGTGCCAGCAGCCCCGCCGGGAGGGGCGCTTCCTACGAGCAGTACTTC. V usage is TRBV7-3 and J usage is TRBJ2-7; 8 nucleotides match TRBD2. The germline V gene encodes CDR1 SGHTA and CDR2 FQGTGA. This CDR3 is 16 amino acids long. The V gene end was trimmed by 5 bases and the J gene end by 1 base; junction bases not matched to a gene: 10.

The table lists this clonotype with a few counts. The chain employs TRBV20-1 and TRBJ2-3, with no clear D. The germline V gene has CDR1 DFQATT and CDR2 SNEGSKA (reference sequence). The CDR3 is 12 residues long. Trimming stripped 3 bases from V and 2 bases from J, with 6 bases between. DNA for the CDR3: TGCAGTGCTAGGCCAAACACAGATACGCAGTATTTT. It encodes CSARPNTDTQYF.

The V call is TRBV21-1, the J call TRBJ1-5. TRBV21-1 corresponds to a pseudogene. This CDR3 has 12 amino acids. The CDR3 DNA is TGTGCCAGCAGCAGTAAAAATCAGCCCCAGCATTTT. Encoded protein: CASSSKNQPQHF.

As to this clonotype: A much larger clone lies a single base off, so this may be a read error. The CDR3 region is CSARVGGTSGRHEQYF. The CDR3 DNA sequence: TGCAGTGCTAGAGTGGGGGGGACTAGCGGGAGGCACGAGCAGTACTTC. J is TRBJ2-5 and V is TRBV20-1; TRBD2 aligns across 15 bases. The assigned J gene may be wrong: the sequence end matches TRBJ2-7 better. CDR1 is DFQATT, CDR2 SNEGSKA, per germline (reference sequence). The CDR3 spans 16 residues.

The chain's CDR3 is CSASTWLAGKDTQYF. CDR3 nucleotides: TGCAGTGCTAGTACCTGGCTGGCAGGGAAAGATACGCAGTATTTT. This chain connects TRBV20-1 to TRBJ2-3; TRBD1 is a possible D gene (5 bases). The CDR3 has 15 residues. Germline loops: CDR1 DFQATT, CDR2 SNEGSKA (reference sequence). Trimming pared 3 bases from V and 5 bases from J, leaving 18 bases between.

With regard to this clonotype: A much more abundant neighbour one base away suggests this may be a read error. The CDR3 nucleotides are TGTGTCAGCAGAGTCGGGACAGGGAACCTCTACGAGCAGTACTTC. This encodes CVSRVGTGNLYEQYF. The chain combines TRBV27 with TRBJ2-7; 9 nucleotides align to TRBD1. This CDR3 contains 15 residues. Germline lookup yields CDR1 MNHEY and CDR2 SMNVEV (reference sequence).

This clonotype was observed a few times. The chain links TRBV6-5 to TRBJ2-7, with a weak D call TRBD1 (6 bases). V was trimmed by 4 bases and J by 9 bases, leaving 22 bases between them. The CDR3 loop spans 15 amino acids. The germline gives CDR1 MNHEY, CDR2 SVGAGI. The DNA for the CDR3 is TGTGCCAGCAGTTCTCGGACAGTTGGGCCCGTCGCGCAGTACTTC. Residues: CASSSRTVGPVAQYF.

This clonotype was recorded at least ten times. V usage is TRBV7-8 and J usage is TRBJ2-7; D not certain. V gave up 1 base and J gave up 3 bases, with 10 bases separating them. The CDR3 loop spans 14 amino acids. Germline V gene sequence: CDR1 SGHVS, CDR2 FQNEAQ. The CDR3 DNA reads as TGTGCCAGCAGCTTAGTAGGGTTGGGCTACGAGCAGTACTTC. As protein: CASSLVGLGYEQYF.

This clonotype was recorded at least ten times. V is TRBV2 and J is TRBJ2-7; no clear D gene. CDR1 is SNHLY and CDR2 is FYNNEI in the germline V gene. Between the trimmed V and J ends, which lost 3 bases and 3 bases, there was a span of 6 bases. The CDR3 consists of 12 residues. In DNA, the CDR3 is TGTGCCAGCAGTGACCCCGACTACGAGCAGTACTTC. Translated: CASSDPDYEQYF.

The chain carries TRBV10-3 and TRBJ2-5, with D possibly called TRBD1 or TRBD2 (5 bases each). The J call is uncertain, as TRBJ2-7 better fits the DNA end. CDR3 length equals 14 residues. Germline lookup yields CDR1 ENHRY and CDR2 SYGVKD. The CDR3 nucleotides are TGTGCCATCAGTGAGTCGACTCGAGGGGACGAGCAGTACTTC. Amino acid sequence: CAISESTRGDEQYF.

This clonotype was seen a few times. The chain combines TRBV27 with TRBJ2-5; 10 nucleotides agree with TRBD1. In germline, CDR1 is MNHEY, CDR2 SMNVEV (reference sequence). The V and J ends lost 9 bases and 5 bases, in that order; junction bases with no gene match: 18. This CDR3 has 17 residues. CDR3 nucleotide sequence: TGTGCCAGGGATAACCGGGACAGGGGTTGTAAGGAGGAGACCCAGTACTTC. Translating it yields CARDNRDRGCKEETQYF.